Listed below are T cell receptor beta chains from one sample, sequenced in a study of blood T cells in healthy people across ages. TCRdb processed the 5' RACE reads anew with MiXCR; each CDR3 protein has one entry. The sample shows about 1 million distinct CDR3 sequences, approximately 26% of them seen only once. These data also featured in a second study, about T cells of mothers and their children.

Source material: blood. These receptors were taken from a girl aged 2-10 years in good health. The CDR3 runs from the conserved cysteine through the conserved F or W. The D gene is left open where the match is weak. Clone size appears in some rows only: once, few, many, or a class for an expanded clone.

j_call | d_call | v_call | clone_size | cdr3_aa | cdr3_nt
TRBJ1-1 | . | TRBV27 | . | CASSLRGGVGEAFF | TGTGCCAGCAGTCTCCGCGGCGGGGTGGGTGAAGCTTTCTTT
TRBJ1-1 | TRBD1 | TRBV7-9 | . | CASSLERGQEIEAFF | TGTGCCAGCAGCCTGGAACGGGGACAGGAAATTGAAGCTTTCTTT
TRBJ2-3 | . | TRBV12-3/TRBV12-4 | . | CASSLGREESTDTQYF | TGTGCCAGCAGTTTAGGGCGGGAAGAGAGCACAGATACGCAGTATTTT
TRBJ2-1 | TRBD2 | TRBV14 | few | CASSQGLTSGRRNEQFF | TGTGCCAGCAGCCAAGGATTGACTAGCGGGAGGAGGAATGAGCAGTTCTTC
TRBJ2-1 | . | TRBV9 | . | CASSVETWADKQFF | TGTGCCAGCAGCGTAGAGACTTGGGCGGATAAGCAGTTCTTC
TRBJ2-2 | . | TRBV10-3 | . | CAISEIPGELFF | TGTGCCATCAGTGAGATCCCCGGGGAGCTGTTTTTT
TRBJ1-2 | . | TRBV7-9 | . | CASSLTPPSDGFYGYTF | TGTGCCAGCAGCCTTACTCCCCCGTCCGACGGATTCTATGGCTACACCTTC
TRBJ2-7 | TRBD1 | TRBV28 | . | CASSGITDRETFYEQYF | TGTGCCAGCAGTGGGATTACAGACAGGGAAACTTTCTACGAGCAGTACTTC
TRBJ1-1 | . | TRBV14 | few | CASSQILGTEAFF | TGTGCCAGCAGCCAAATCCTGGGCACTGAAGCTTTCTTT
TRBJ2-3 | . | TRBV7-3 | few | CASSLNGPNTDTQYF | TGTGCCAGCAGCTTAAACGGGCCTAACACAGATACGCAGTATTTT
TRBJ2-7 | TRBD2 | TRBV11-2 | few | CASSLRSSGYYEQYF | TGTGCCAGCAGCTTAAGGAGTAGCGGGTACTACGAGCAGTACTTC
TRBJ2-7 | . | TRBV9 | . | CASSAPVVEGQEDEQYF | TGTGCCAGCAGCGCCCCCGTGGTGGAGGGCCAGGAGGACGAGCAGTACTTC
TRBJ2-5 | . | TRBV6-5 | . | CASSSPPGAQYF | TGTGCCAGCAGTTCCCCCCCTGGGGCCCAGTACTTC
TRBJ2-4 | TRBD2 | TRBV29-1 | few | CSALSGKNIQYF | TGCAGCGCCCTTAGCGGGAAAAACATTCAGTACTTC
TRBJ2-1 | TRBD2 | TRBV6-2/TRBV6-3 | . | CASSQTSGRASEQFF | TGTGCCAGCAGCCAGACTAGCGGGAGGGCCAGTGAGCAGTTCTTC
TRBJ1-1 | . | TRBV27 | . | CASTWDRGEVNTEAFF | TGTGCCAGCACTTGGGATCGGGGAGAAGTGAACACTGAAGCTTTCTTT
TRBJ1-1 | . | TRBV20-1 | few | CSARESGIFPNRITEAFF | TGCAGTGCTAGAGAGTCCGGGATATTCCCAAACCGGATAACTGAAGCTTTCTTT
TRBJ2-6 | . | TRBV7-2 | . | CASSLLSRGAGANVLTF | TGTGCCAGCAGCCTTCTTTCCAGGGGTGCTGGGGCCAACGTCCTGACTTTC
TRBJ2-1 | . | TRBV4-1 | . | CASSLIGQAYNEQFF | TGCGCCAGCAGCTTAATTGGGCAGGCCTACAATGAGCAGTTCTTC
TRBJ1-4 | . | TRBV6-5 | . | CASSFRPSLNKLFF | TGTGCCAGCAGTTTCAGACCGTCTCTGAACAAACTGTTTTTT
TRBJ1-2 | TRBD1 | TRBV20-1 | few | CSARDRGATTGLGYTF | TGCAGTGCTAGAGATCGTGGGGCTACGACAGGGCTTGGCTACACCTTC
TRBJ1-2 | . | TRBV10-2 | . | CASSESLTEVYGYTF | TGCGCCAGCAGTGAGTCGCTAACAGAAGTCTATGGCTACACCTTC
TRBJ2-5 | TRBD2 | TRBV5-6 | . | CASSLLAEEETQYF | TGTGCCAGCAGCTTGCTAGCGGAAGAGGAGACCCAGTACTTC
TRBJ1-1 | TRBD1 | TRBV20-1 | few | CSATTTQGVGEAFF | TGCAGTGCTACTACTACACAGGGGGTGGGGGAAGCTTTCTTT
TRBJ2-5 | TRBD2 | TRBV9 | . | CASSGTGSGGAGKTQYF | TGTGCCAGCAGCGGTACTGGTAGCGGGGGGGCCGGAAAGACCCAGTACTTC
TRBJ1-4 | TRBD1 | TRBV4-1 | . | CASSQAQGAAEKLFF | TGCGCCAGCAGCCAAGCACAGGGGGCCGCTGAAAAACTGTTTTTT
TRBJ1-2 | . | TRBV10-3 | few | CAISELTGYTF | TGTGCCATCAGTGAGTTGACAGGCTACACCTTC
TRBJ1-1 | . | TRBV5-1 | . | CASSLARGDENTEAFF | TGCGCCAGCAGCTTGGCCCGAGGGGATGAGAACACTGAAGCTTTCTTT
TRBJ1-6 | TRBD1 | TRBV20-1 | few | CSARLDRGSPLHF | TGCAGTGCCCGTCTGGACAGGGGTTCACCCCTCCACTTT
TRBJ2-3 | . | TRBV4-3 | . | CASSQDRFMTPTDTQYF | TGCGCCAGCAGCCAAGATAGGTTTATGACTCCCACAGATACGCAGTATTTT
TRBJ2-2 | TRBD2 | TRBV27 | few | CASSFSLAGGELFF | TGTGCCAGCAGTTTCAGCCTAGCGGGAGGGGAGCTGTTTTTT
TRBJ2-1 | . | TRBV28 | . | CASRPGNYNEQFF | TGTGCCAGCAGGCCGGGGAATTACAATGAGCAGTTCTTC
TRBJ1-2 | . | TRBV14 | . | CASSRLYSYGYTF | TGTGCCAGCAGCCGACTCTACTCCTATGGCTACACCTTC
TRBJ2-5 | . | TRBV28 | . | CASSFDPQEGQETQYF | TGTGCCAGCAGTTTTGATCCTCAGGAGGGCCAAGAGACCCAGTACTTC
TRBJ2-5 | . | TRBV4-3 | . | CASSQGGRYQEAQYF | TGCGCCAGCAGCCAAGGGGGACGCTACCAAGAGGCCCAGTACTTC
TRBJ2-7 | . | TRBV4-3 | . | CASSQLRGDYEQYF | TGCGCCAGCAGCCAACTGAGGGGCGATTACGAGCAGTACTTC
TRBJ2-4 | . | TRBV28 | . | CASSLVNGRTKNIQYF | TGTGCCAGCAGTTTAGTTAACGGGAGAACCAAAAACATTCAGTACTTC
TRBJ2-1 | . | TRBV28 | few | CASRPQLAAEQFF | TGTGCCAGCAGACCTCAACTAGCAGCTGAGCAGTTCTTC
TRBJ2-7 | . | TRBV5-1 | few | CASSTGERFYEQYF | TGCGCCAGCAGCACGGGGGAGAGATTCTACGAGCAGTACTTC
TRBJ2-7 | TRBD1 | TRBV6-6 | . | CASRPGQGNGGAYEQYF | TGTGCCAGCAGACCGGGACAGGGGAACGGGGGGGCCTACGAGCAGTACTTC
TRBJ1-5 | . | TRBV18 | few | CASSPGSSPQHF | TGTGCCAGCTCACCAGGGTCGTCGCCCCAGCATTTT
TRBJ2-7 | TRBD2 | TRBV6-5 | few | CASSRLAGSFEQYF | TGTGCCAGCAGCCGACTAGCAGGTTCTTTCGAGCAGTACTTC